These 24 T cell receptor beta chains came from one sample sequenced in a study of shared clonotypes between healthy human individuals. Using immunoSEQ multiplex PCR, the repertoire was profiled, and TCRdb retains in-frame clones only, with some absent. The sample consists of over 400,000 clones, around 80% of them appearing once. The sample was PBMCs. Receptor source: a woman between 40 and 50 years old in good health. Some clones in this sample may be carry-over from other donors' samples.

The chain employs TRBV5-1 and TRBJ1-2, with D maybe TRBD1 (6 bases). This CDR3 comprises 15 residues. Trimming stripped 5 bases from V and 4 bases from J, with 18 bases between. CDR1 and CDR2 (germline): SGHRS, YFSETQ. The CDR3 spells CASRSTTGSSYGYTF. In DNA, the CDR3 is TGCGCCAGCAGATCCACGACAGGTAGTAGCTATGGCTACACCTTC.

This clone has more than one count but fewer than ten. The chain employs TRBV27 and TRBJ1-1, with D hard to call. Trimming left V 4 bases short and J 0 bases short, with 9 bases between. The CDR3 extends over 14 amino acids. Germline CDR1 MNHEY, CDR2 SMNVEV (reference sequence). CDR3 residues: CASSSLTVNTEAFF. The CDR3 nucleotides are TGTGCCAGCAGTTCCCTGACTGTGAACACTGAAGCTTTCTTT.

V and J are TRBV16 and TRBJ1-2; the D is unclear. Looked up from germline, CDR1 is KGHSY and CDR2 is FQNENV. The CDR3 loop spans 16 amino acids. V lost 0 bases and J 0 bases, leaving 11 bases between the germline ends. The CDR3 nucleotides are TGTGCCAGCAGCCAATCTTGGCAGGCGCCTAACTATGGCTACACCTTC. Residues: CASSQSWQAPNYGYTF.

The chain employs TRBV7-9 and TRBJ1-1; 8 bases align to TRBD1. The CDR3 has 16 amino acids. V trimming: 1 base; J trimming: 3 bases; junction bases outside the gene matches: 7. Germline-derived CDR1 and CDR2 are SEHNR and FQNEAQ (reference sequence). As DNA, the CDR3 is TGTGCCAGCAGCTTAGGCCCTCGGACAGGGTACACTGAAGCTTTCTTT. Its translation is CASSLGPRTGYTEAFF.

The V gene is TRBV7-9, the J gene TRBJ2-2; 8 positions match TRBD1. There are 13 residues in the CDR3. The germline CDR1 and CDR2 sequences are SEHNR and FQNEAQ (reference sequence). Trimming cost V 5 bases and J 4 bases; bases outside gene matches: 0. This CDR3 is CASSTGGTGELFF. The CDR3 nucleotides are TGTGCCAGCAGCACAGGGGGCACCGGGGAGCTGTTTTTT.

V and J are TRBV4-1 and TRBJ2-3; 8 bases map to TRBD2. The V gene's germline CDR1 is MGHRA and CDR2 YSYEKL. This CDR3 is 15 amino acids long. V gave up 0 bases and J gave up 5 bases; unmatched junction bases: 4. In DNA form, the CDR3 reads TGCGCCAGCAGCCAAGATGTCCTAGCGGGAGATACGCAGTATTTT. Translated, it gives CASSQDVLAGDTQYF.

The gene calls are TRBV6-1 and TRBJ2-7; 7 positions agree with TRBD2. The CDR3 extends over 14 amino acids. Per germline, CDR1 MNHNS and CDR2 SASEGT. Trimming took 4 bases from V and 4 from J; bases not matched to a gene: 7. CDR3 in DNA: TGTGCCAGCAGTGCGAGCGGGGCGGAATACGAGCAGTACTTC. Amino acid sequence: CASSASGAEYEQYF.

The rearrangement joins TRBV18 to TRBJ2-3; 14 nucleotides align to TRBD2. The CDR3 has 17 residues. Germline V gene lookup returns CDR1 KGHSH and CDR2 LQKENI. Germline trimming cut 4 bases from V and 2 bases from J; bases unmatched to any gene: 5. CDR3 amino acids: CASSLGLAGVNTDTQYF. The CDR3 DNA is TGTGCCAGCTCACTGGGACTAGCGGGAGTCAACACAGATACGCAGTATTTT. The complete variable domain, with remaining parts taken from reference TRBV18 and TRBJ2-3, reads NAGVMQNPRHLVRRRGQEARLRCSPMKGHSHVYWYRQLPEEGLKFMVYLQKENIIDESGMPKERFSAEFPKEGPSILRIQQVVRGDSAAYFCASSLGLAGVNTDTQYFGPGTRLTVL.

V and J are TRBV7-2 and TRBJ2-7; 9 bases map to TRBD1. V dropped 5 bases and J dropped 5; count of bases not matched to a gene: 7. This CDR3 contains 14 residues. The germline CDR1 and CDR2 sequences are SGHTA and FQGNSA. The CDR3 DNA follows: TGTGCCAGCAGCCGGGGACAGGGTATCGACGAGCAGTACTTC. Translated: CASSRGQGIDEQYF.

This chain joins TRBV30 and TRBJ2-7; the D gene could be TRBD1 or TRBD2 (5 bases each). The CDR3 totals 14 residues. Trimming removed 2 bases from V and 2 bases from J, with 13 bases in between. CDR1 GTSNPN and CDR2 SVGIG come from the germline V gene (reference sequence). In nucleotides, the CDR3 is TGTGCCTGGAGTTTCGGGACGGAACCCTACGAGCAGTACTTC. Protein: CAWSFGTEPYEQYF.

V gene TRBV5-4 combines with J gene TRBJ2-3, with 9 bases that match TRBD1. With 0 bases clipped from V and 3 bases from J, the junction kept 5 bases outside the gene matches. Germline V gene sequence: CDR1 SGHNT, CDR2 YYREEE (reference sequence). The CDR3 contains 16 residues. This CDR3 is CASSLAPDRGTDTQYF. The CDR3 DNA is TGTGCCAGCAGCTTGGCCCCGGACAGGGGTACAGATACGCAGTATTTT.

The CDR3 nucleotides are TGTGCCAGCAGCCCTACAGGGAACACTGAAGCTTTCTTT. It is translated as CASSPTGNTEAFF. The chain joins TRBV5-4 to TRBJ1-1, with D perhaps matching TRBD1 (5 bases). The CDR3 is 13 amino acids. Germline V lookup: CDR1 SGHNT, CDR2 YYREEE (reference sequence). V dropped 4 bases and J dropped 1 base, with 8 bases sitting between them. Supplemented by reference TRBV5-4 and TRBJ1-1, the full variable domain reads ETGVTQSPTHLIKTRGQQVTLRCSSQSGHNTVSWYQQALGQGPQFIFQYYREEENGRGNFPPRFSGLQFPNYSSELNVNALELDDSALYLCASSPTGNTEAFFGQGTRLTVV.

This rearrangement joins TRBV27 to TRBJ2-5, with D possibly TRBD1 on 6 matching bases. Germline V gene lookup returns CDR1 MNHEY and CDR2 SMNVEV (reference sequence). CDR3 length equals 15 residues. Trimming stripped 4 bases from V and 0 bases from J, with 12 bases between. In DNA, the CDR3 is TGTGCCAGCAGTTCAACCAAGGGGGACCAAGAGACCCAGTACTTC. Encoded protein: CASSSTKGDQETQYF.

The rearrangement joins TRBV28 to TRBJ1-6; 9 nucleotides match TRBD1. This CDR3 is built from 16 residues. Germline V gene data show CDR1 as MDHEN and CDR2 as SYDVKM. After removal of 6 bases from V and 9 bases from J, the junction contained 12 bases not matched to a gene. The CDR3 here is CASSPSRTGVGSPLHF. CDR3 sequence (DNA): TGTGCCAGCAGCCCTTCCCGGACAGGGGTCGGTTCACCCCTCCACTTT. Together with reference TRBV28 and TRBJ1-6, the CDR3 gives the full variable domain: DVKVTQSSRYLVKRTGEKVFLECVQDMDHENMFWYRQDPGLGLRLIYFSYDVKMKEKGDIPEGYSVSREKKERFSLILESASTNQTSMYLCASSPSRTGVGSPLHFGNGTRLTVT.

This clone was recorded a few times. The rearrangement uses TRBV20-1 and TRBJ1-5, with unresolved D. Germline V gene sequence: CDR1 DFQATT, CDR2 SNEGSKA (reference sequence). CDR3 size: 11 residues. V lost 6 bases and J 5 bases, leaving 8 bases between the germline ends. The chain's CDR3 is CSAATDQPQHF. The CDR3 nucleotides are TGCAGTGCCGCAACGGATCAGCCCCAGCATTTT.

The chain is built from TRBV5-6 and TRBJ2-7; perhaps TRBD1 as D (6 bases). CDR1 SGHDT and CDR2 YYEEEE come from the germline V gene. The CDR3 has 14 amino acids. The V end was cut by 1 base, the J end by 2 bases, with 10 bases between. The CDR3 bases are TGTGCCAGCAGCTTGACAGGGAATACCTACGAGCAGTACTTC. It encodes CASSLTGNTYEQYF. Full variable domain (rest looked up from reference TRBV5-6 and TRBJ2-7): DAGVTQSPTHLIKTRGQQVTLRCSPKSGHDTVSWYQQALGQGPQFIFQYYEEEERQRGNFPDRFSGHQFPNYSSELNVNALLLGDSALYLCASSLTGNTYEQYFGPGTRLTVT.

The V gene is TRBV27, the J gene TRBJ2-5; D not certain. Trimming took 1 base from V and 7 from J, leaving 10 bases between them. The germline CDR1 and CDR2 sequences are MNHEY and SMNVEV (reference sequence). The CDR3 has 13 residues. This CDR3 reads CASSLFPSGTQYF. In DNA, the CDR3 is TGTGCCAGCAGTTTATTCCCCTCTGGGACCCAGTACTTC.

This clone was detected only once. V is TRBV28 and J is TRBJ2-7; 13 bases match TRBD2. The germline gives CDR1 MDHEN, CDR2 SYDVKM. This CDR3 contains 16 residues. J lost 1 base, V lost 4 bases, and 4 bases had no gene match. CDR3 sequence reads: CASSSGTSGKSYEQYF. The CDR3 nucleotides read TGTGCCAGCAGTTCCGGGACTAGCGGGAAATCCTACGAGCAGTACTTC.

The chain is built from TRBV18 and TRBJ2-7; tentatively, D is TRBD1 (5 bases). Trimming cost V 1 base and J 3 bases, with 13 bases left between them. The CDR3 is made up of 15 amino acids. Germline CDR1 KGHSH, CDR2 LQKENI. For the CDR3, the DNA is TGTGCCAGCTCACCACAGGGGTCGCGGCGCTACGAGCAGTACTTC. Residues: CASSPQGSRRYEQYF.

This clone was counted only a few times. This sample includes further DNA sequences coding for the same CDR3. This chain uses TRBV28 with TRBJ2-3, with no clear D. The ends were cut back, 6 bases at V and 6 bases at J, with 7 bases in the middle. The CDR3 has 11 amino acids. CDR1 is MDHEN, CDR2 SYDVKM, per germline. CDR3 protein: CASSLVDTQYF. The CDR3 DNA is TGTGCCAGCAGCCTGGTGGATACGCAGTATTTT.

This chain uses TRBV30 with TRBJ1-4; 7 bases agree with TRBD1. J was trimmed by 3 bases and V by 4 bases; bases with no gene match: 2. The CDR3 is 13 residues long. Germline-derived CDR1 and CDR2 are GTSNPN and SVGIG (reference sequence). CDR3 region: CAWTGGSNEKLFF. CDR3 bases: TGTGCCTGGACAGGGGGATCTAATGAAAAACTGTTTTTT. Together with reference TRBV30 and TRBJ1-4, the CDR3 gives the full variable domain: SQTIHQWPATLVQPVGSPLSLECTVEGTSNPNLYWYRQAAGRGLQLLFYSVGIGQISSEVPQNLSASRPQDRQFILSSKKLLLSDSGFYLCAWTGGSNEKLFFGSGTQLSVL.

The chain couples TRBV4-1 to TRBJ1-5; possibly TRBD1 for D (5 bases). This CDR3 comprises 14 residues. With 1 base removed from V and 4 bases from J, the gap between germline ends came to 8 bases. CDR1 is MGHRA, CDR2 YSYEKL, per germline. This CDR3 reads CASSQATGNQPQHF. The CDR3 DNA is TGCGCCAGCAGCCAAGCAACAGGAAATCAGCCCCAGCATTTT.

This clone has only one observation. The chain combines TRBV4-1 with TRBJ1-5; 9 bases fit TRBD1. V was clipped by 4 bases and J by 10 bases; unmatched bases: 5. CDR1 is MGHRA, CDR2 YSYEKL, per germline. CDR3 length equals 13 residues. Written as DNA, the CDR3 is TGCGCCAGCAGCCGGACAGGGGTCGGCCCCCAGCATTTT. Amino acid sequence: CASSRTGVGPQHF.

This sequence joins TRBV6-1 and TRBJ1-2; 8 bases are a match to TRBD1. Germline V gene lookup returns CDR1 MNHNS and CDR2 SASEGT. CDR3 length: 14 residues. The V gene end was trimmed by 5 bases and the J gene end by 6 bases; junction bases not matched to a gene: 8. DNA of the CDR3: TGTGCCAGCAGTCCCGGACAGGGTACGAATGGCTACACCTTC. As protein: CASSPGQGTNGYTF.